One and the same sample provided the 3 T cell receptor beta chains below, sequenced in a study of memory CD4+ T cells and cytomegalovirus serostatus. Repertoires were generated with immunoSEQ multiplex PCR, while TCRdb's copy carries only in-frame clones and drops some. The sample lists approximately 44,000 clones, around 80% seen once, with 5% to 7.5% in the top ten. The sort gate was single viable CD3+CD4+CD8-CD45RO+ cells for memory CD4+ T cells. Sequenced material: memory CD4+ T cells from blood. All receptors come from an adult in good health and CMV-seronegative.

This rearrangement joins TRBV29-1 to TRBJ1-1, with D perhaps matching TRBD1 (5 bases). V dropped 6 bases and J dropped 2 bases, with 16 bases sitting between them. The CDR3 consists of 14 residues. Germline loops: CDR1 SQVTM, CDR2 ANQGSEA. This chain's CDR3 is CSVVRGGVNTEAFF. In DNA, the CDR3 is TGCAGCGTCGTCCGAGGAGGGGTAAACACTGAAGCTTTCTTT. Full variable domain (rest looked up from reference TRBV29-1 and TRBJ1-1): SAVISQKPSRDICQRGTSLTIQCQVDSQVTMMFWYRQQPGQSLTLIATANQGSEATYESGFVIDKFPISRPNLTFSTLTVSNMSPEDSSIYLCSVVRGGVNTEAFFGQGTRLTVV.

This clone occurred a few times. V usage is TRBV15 and J usage is TRBJ1-5; 8 positions agree with TRBD1. This CDR3 contains 17 residues. Looked up from germline, CDR1 is LNHNV and CDR2 is YYDKDF (reference sequence). J was trimmed by 4 bases and V by 2 bases; bases with no gene match: 10. CDR3 sequence reads: CATSRYSGGQLNQPQHF. The CDR3, as DNA: TGTGCCACCAGCAGATACTCAGGGGGCCAGCTTAATCAGCCCCAGCATTTT.

The gene calls are TRBV29-1 and TRBJ1-1, with 9 bases fitting TRBD1. Germline trimming cut 4 bases from V and 5 bases from J; bases unmatched to any gene: 8. The length of the CDR3 is 14 residues. CDR1 and CDR2 (germline): SQVTM, ANQGSEA. In DNA form, the CDR3 reads TGCAGCGTTGCACGTGGACAGGGGAGGACTGAAGCTTTCTTT. Translating gives CSVARGQGRTEAFF. Full variable domain (remainder filled in from reference TRBV29-1 and TRBJ1-1): SAVISQKPSRDICQRGTSLTIQCQVDSQVTMMFWYRQQPGQSLTLIATANQGSEATYESGFVIDKFPISRPNLTFSTLTVSNMSPEDSSIYLCSVARGQGRTEAFFGQGTRLTVV.